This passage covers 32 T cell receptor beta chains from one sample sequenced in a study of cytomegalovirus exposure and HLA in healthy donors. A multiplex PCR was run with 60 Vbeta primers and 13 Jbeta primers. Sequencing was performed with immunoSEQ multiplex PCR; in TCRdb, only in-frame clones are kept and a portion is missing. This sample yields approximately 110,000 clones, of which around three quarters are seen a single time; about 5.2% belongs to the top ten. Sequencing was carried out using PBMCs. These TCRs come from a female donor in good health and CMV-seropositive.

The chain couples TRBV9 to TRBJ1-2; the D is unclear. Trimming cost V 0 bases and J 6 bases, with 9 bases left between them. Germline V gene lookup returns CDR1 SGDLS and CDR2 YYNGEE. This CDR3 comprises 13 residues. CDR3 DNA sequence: TGTGCCAGCAGCGTAGCCGGACTGGATGGCTACACCTTC. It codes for CASSVAGLDGYTF.

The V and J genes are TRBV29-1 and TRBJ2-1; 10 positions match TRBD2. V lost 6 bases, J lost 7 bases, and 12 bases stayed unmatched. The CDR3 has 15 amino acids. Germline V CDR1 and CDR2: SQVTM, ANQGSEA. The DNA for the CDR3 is TGCAGCGTCCCACCGATAGCGGGGGGTGATAATGAGCAGTTCTTC. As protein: CSVPPIAGGDNEQFF.

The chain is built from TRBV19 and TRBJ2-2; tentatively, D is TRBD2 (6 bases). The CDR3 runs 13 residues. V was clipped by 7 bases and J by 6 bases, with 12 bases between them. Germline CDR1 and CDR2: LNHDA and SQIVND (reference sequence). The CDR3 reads CASTRRGAGELFF. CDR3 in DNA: TGTGCCAGTACACGGAGGGGCGCCGGGGAGCTGTTTTTT.

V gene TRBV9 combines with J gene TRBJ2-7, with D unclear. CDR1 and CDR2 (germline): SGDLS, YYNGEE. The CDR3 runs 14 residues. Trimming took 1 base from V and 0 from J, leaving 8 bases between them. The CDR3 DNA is TGTGCCAGCAGCGTAAGCGAGCCCTCCTACGAGCAGTACTTC. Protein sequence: CASSVSEPSYEQYF.

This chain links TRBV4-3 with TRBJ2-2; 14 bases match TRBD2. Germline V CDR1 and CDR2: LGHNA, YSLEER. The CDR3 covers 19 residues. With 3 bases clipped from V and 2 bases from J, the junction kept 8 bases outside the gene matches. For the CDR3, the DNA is TGCGCCAGCAGCCAGTCCCCCGGGACTAGCGGGGGAAACACCGGGGAGCTGTTTTTT. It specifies CASSQSPGTSGGNTGELFF.

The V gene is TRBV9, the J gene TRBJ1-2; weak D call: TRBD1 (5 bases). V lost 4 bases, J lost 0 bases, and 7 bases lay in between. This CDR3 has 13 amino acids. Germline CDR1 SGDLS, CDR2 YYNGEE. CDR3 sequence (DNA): TGTGCCAGCAGCCCGACAGCTAACTATGGCTACACCTTC. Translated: CASSPTANYGYTF.

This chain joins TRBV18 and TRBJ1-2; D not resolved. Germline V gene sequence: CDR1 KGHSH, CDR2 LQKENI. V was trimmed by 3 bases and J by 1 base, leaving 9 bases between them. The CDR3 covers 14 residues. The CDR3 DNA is TGTGCCAGCTCACCCTCCCCCCTTAACTATGGCTACACCTTC. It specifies CASSPSPLNYGYTF.

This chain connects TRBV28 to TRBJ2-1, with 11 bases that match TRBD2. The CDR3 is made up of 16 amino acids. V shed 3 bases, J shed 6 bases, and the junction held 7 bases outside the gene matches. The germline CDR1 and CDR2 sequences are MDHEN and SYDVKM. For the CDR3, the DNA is TGTGCCAGCAGTTTGATTAGCGGGAGGGCCCCCAATGAGCAGTTCTTC. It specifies CASSLISGRAPNEQFF.

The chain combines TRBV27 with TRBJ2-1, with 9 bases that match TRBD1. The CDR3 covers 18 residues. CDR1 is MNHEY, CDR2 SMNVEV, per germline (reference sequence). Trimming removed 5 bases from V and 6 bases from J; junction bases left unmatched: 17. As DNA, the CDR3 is TGTGCCAGCAGTCCGTCACAGGGGGCTCTGGGTAGACTCAATGAGCAGTTCTTC. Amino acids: CASSPSQGALGRLNEQFF.

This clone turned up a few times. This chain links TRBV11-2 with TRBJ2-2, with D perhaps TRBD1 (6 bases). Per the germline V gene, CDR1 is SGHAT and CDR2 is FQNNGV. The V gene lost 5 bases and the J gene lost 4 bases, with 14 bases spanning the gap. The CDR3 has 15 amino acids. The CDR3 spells CASSPQRGITGELFF. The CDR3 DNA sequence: TGTGCCAGCAGCCCCCAGAGGGGGATCACCGGGGAGCTGTTTTTT.

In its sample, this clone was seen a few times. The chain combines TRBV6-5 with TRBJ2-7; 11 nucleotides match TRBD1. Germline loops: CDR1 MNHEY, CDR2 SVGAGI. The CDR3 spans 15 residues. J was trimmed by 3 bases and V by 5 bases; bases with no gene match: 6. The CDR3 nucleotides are TGTGCCAGCAGTAACGGAGGGACAGGGGGCTACGAGCAGTACTTC. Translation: CASSNGGTGGYEQYF.

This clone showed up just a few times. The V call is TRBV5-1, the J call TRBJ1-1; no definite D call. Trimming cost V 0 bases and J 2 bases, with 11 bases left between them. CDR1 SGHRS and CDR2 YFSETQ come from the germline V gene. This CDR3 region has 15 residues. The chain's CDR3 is CASSLGQRVNTEAFF. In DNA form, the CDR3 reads TGCGCCAGCAGCTTGGGGCAGCGAGTAAACACTGAAGCTTTCTTT.

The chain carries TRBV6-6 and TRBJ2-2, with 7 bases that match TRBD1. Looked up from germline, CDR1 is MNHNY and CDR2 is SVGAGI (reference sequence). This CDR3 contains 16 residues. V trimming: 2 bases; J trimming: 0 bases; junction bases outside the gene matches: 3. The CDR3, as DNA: TGTGCCAGCAGTTACCAGGGACAGACGAACACCGGGGAGCTGTTTTTT. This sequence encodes CASSYQGQTNTGELFF.

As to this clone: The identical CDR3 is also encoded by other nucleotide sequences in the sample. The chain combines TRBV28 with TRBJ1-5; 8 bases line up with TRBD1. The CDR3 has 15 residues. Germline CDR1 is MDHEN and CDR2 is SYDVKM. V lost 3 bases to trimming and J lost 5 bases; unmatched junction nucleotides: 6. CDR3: CASSLGQGAYQPQHF. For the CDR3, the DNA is TGTGCCAGCAGTTTGGGGCAGGGGGCTTATCAGCCCCAGCATTTT.

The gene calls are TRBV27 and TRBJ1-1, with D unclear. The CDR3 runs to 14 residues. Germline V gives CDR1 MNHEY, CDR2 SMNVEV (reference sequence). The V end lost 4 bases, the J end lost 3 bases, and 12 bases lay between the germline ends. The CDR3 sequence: CASSSPHGYTEAFF. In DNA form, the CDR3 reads TGTGCCAGCAGTTCCCCCCACGGTTACACTGAAGCTTTCTTT.

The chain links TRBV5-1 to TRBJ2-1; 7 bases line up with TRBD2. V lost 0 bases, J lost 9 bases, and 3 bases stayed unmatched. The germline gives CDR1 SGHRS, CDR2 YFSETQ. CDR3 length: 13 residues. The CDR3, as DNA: TGCGCCAGCAGCTTGGCGGGGGGATTTGAGCAGTTCTTC. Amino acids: CASSLAGGFEQFF. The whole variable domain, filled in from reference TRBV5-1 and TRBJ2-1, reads KAGVTQTPRYLIKTRGQQVTLSCSPISGHRSVSWYQQTPGQGLQFLFEYFSETQRNKGNFPGRFSGRQFSNSRSEMNVSTLELGDSALYLCASSLAGGFEQFFGPGTRLTVL.

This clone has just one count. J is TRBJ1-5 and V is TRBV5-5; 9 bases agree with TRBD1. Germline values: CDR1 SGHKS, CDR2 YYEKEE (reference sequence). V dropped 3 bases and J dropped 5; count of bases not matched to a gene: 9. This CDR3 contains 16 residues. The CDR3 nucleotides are TGTGCCAGCAGCTCGTTGACAGGGGGTAGGGATCAGCCCCAGCATTTT. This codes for CASSSLTGGRDQPQHF. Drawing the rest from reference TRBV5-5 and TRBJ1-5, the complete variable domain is DAGVTQSPTHLIKTRGQQVTLRCSPISGHKSVSWYQQVLGQGPQFIFQYYEKEERGRGNFPDRFSARQFPNYSSELNVNALLLGDSALYLCASSSLTGGRDQPQHFGDGTRLSIL.

For the CDR3, the DNA is TGTGCCAGCAGCTTAGTCGGCAGGGGGATAGAGCAGTACTTC. It yields the protein CASSLVGRGIEQYF. The rearrangement joins TRBV11-2 to TRBJ2-7; TRBD1 agrees at 7 bases. This CDR3 is 14 amino acids long. Trimming removed 1 base from V and 7 bases from J; junction bases left unmatched: 7. Germline V gene data show CDR1 as SGHAT and CDR2 as FQNNGV.

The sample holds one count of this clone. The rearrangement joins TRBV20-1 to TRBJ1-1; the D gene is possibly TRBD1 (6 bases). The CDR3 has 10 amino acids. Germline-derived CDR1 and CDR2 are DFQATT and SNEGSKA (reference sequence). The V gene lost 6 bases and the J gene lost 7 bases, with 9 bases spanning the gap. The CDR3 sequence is CSAWTVEAFF. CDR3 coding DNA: TGCAGTGCATGGACAGTTGAAGCTTTCTTT.

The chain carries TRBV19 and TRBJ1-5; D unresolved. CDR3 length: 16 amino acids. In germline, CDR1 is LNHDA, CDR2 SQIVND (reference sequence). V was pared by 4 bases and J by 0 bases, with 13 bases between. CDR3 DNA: TGTGCCAGTAGTAGCAAACAAAGAAATAGCAATCAGCCCCAGCATTTT. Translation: CASSSKQRNSNQPQHF.

In DNA, the CDR3 is TGTGCCAGCTCACCCTACCAACAGGGGGCAAGCGAGCAGTACTTC. It translates to CASSPYQQGASEQYF. The gene calls are TRBV18 and TRBJ2-7, with TRBD1 matching 9 bases. CDR1 and CDR2 (germline): KGHSH, LQKENI. The CDR3 extends over 15 amino acids. V shed 3 bases, J shed 6 bases, and the junction held 9 bases outside the gene matches. Together with reference TRBV18 and TRBJ2-7, the CDR3 gives the full variable domain: NAGVMQNPRHLVRRRGQEARLRCSPMKGHSHVYWYRQLPEEGLKFMVYLQKENIIDESGMPKERFSAEFPKEGPSILRIQQVVRGDSAAYFCASSPYQQGASEQYFGPGTRLTVT.

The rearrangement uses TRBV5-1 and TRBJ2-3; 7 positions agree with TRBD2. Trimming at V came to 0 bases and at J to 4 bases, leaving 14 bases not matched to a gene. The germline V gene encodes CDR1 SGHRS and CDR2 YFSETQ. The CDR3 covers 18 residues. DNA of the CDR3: TGCGCCAGCAGCTTGGTGGGCGGGAGCAATACCGGGGCAGATACGCAGTATTTT. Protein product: CASSLVGGSNTGADTQYF.

CDR3 protein: CSVEGSGNAEDTQYF. In nucleotides, the CDR3 is TGCAGCGTTGAAGGTAGCGGGAACGCAGAAGATACGCAGTATTTT. V usage is TRBV29-1 and J usage is TRBJ2-3; 8 bases line up with TRBD2. With V trimmed by 1 base and J by 5 bases, 8 bases remained unmatched. The CDR3 totals 15 residues. The germline gives CDR1 SQVTM, CDR2 ANQGSEA.

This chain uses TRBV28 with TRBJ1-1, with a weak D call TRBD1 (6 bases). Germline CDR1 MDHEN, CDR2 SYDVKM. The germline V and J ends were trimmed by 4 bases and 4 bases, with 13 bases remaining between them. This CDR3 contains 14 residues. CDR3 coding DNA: TGTGCCAGCAGTTCCCCCCTACAGGGCACTGAAGCTTTCTTT. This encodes CASSSPLQGTEAFF. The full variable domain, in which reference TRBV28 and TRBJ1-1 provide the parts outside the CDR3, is DVKVTQSSRYLVKRTGEKVFLECVQDMDHENMFWYRQDPGLGLRLIYFSYDVKMKEKGDIPEGYSVSREKKERFSLILESASTNQTSMYLCASSSPLQGTEAFFGQGTRLTVV.

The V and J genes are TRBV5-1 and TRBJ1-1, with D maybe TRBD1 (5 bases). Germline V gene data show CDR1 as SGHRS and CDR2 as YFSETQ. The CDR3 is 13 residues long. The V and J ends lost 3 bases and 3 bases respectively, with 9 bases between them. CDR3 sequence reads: CASSWGGDTEAFF. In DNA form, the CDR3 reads TGCGCCAGCAGCTGGGGGGGGGACACTGAAGCTTTCTTT.

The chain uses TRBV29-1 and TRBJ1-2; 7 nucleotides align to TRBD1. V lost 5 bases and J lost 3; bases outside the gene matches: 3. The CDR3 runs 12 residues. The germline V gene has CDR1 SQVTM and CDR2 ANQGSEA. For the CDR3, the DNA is TGCAGCGTTTTCGGACAGGACTATGGCTACACCTTC. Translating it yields CSVFGQDYGYTF. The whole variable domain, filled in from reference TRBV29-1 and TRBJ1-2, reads SAVISQKPSRDICQRGTSLTIQCQVDSQVTMMFWYRQQPGQSLTLIATANQGSEATYESGFVIDKFPISRPNLTFSTLTVSNMSPEDSSIYLCSVFGQDYGYTFGSGTRLTVV.

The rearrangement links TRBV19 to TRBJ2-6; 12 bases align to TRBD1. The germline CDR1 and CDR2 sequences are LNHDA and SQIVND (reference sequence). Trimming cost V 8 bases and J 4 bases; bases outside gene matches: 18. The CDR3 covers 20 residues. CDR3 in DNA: TGTGCCAGTCGCTCGCCGGGGGCGGGACAGGGGGCGCGGGGGGCCAACGTCCTGACTTTC. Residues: CASRSPGAGQGARGANVLTF. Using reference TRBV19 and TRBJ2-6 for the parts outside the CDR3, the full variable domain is DGGITQSPKYLFRKEGQNVTLSCEQNLNHDAMYWYRQDPGQGLRLIYYSQIVNDFQKGDIAEGYSVSREKKESFPLTVTSAQKNPTAFYLCASRSPGAGQGARGANVLTFGAGSRLTVL.

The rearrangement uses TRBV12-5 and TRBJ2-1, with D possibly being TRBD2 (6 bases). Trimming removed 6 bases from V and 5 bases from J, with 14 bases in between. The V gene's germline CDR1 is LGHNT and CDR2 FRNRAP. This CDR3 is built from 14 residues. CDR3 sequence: CASGPGLGDNEQFF. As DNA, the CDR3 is TGTGCTAGTGGACCGGGACTTGGCGACAATGAGCAGTTCTTC.

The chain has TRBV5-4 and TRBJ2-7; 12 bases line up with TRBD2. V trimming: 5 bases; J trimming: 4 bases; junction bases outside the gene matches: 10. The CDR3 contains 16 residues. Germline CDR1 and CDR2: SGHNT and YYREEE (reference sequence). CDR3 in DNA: TGTGCCAGCAGTCGTGATACGGGACTAGCGGGTTACGAGCAGTACTTC. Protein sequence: CASSRDTGLAGYEQYF.

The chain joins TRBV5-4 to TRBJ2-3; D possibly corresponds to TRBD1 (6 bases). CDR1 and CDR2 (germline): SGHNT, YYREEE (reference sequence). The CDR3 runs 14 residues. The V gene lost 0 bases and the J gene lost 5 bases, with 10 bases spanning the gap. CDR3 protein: CASSLGGPLDTQYF. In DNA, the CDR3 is TGTGCCAGCAGCTTGGGGGGGCCCCTAGATACGCAGTATTTT.

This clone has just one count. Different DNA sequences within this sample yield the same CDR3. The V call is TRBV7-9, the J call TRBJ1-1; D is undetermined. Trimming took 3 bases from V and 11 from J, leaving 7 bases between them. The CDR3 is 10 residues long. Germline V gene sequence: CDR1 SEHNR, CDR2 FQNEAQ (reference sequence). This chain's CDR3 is CASSFGEAFF. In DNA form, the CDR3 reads TGTGCCAGCAGCTTCGGGGAGGCTTTCTTT.

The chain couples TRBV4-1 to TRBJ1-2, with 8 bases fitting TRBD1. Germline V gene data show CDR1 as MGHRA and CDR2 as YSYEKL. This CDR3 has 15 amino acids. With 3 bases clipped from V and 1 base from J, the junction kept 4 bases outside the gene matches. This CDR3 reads CASSHQGQGNYGYTF. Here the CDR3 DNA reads TGCGCCAGCAGCCATCAAGGACAGGGTAACTATGGCTACACCTTC.